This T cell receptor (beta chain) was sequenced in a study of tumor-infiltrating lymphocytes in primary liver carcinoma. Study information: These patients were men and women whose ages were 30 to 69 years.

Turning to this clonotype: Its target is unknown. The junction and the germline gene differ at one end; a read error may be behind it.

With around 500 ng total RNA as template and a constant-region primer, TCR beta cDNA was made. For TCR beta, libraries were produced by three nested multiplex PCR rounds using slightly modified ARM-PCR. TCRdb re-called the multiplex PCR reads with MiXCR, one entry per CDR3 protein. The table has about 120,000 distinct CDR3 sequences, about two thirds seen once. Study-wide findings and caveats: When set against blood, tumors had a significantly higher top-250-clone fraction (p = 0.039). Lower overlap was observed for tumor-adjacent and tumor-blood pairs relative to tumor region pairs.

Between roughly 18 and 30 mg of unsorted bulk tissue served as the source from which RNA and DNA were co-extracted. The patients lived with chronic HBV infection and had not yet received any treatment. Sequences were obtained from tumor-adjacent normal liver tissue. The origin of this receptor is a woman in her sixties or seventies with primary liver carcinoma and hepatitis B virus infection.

The CDR3 coding sequence is TGTACCAGCAGTTACTTGGACAGTAGCAATGAGCAGTTTTTC. It codes for CTSSYLDSSNEQFF. The rearrangement joins TRBV6-5 to TRBJ2-1, with D maybe TRBD1 (6 bases). This CDR3 is 14 amino acids long. Germline-derived CDR1 and CDR2 are MNHEY and SVGAGI.